This TCR beta chain was documented in a study of T cell responses to AZD1222 COVID-19 vaccine. Measured with immunoSEQ multiplex PCR; TCRdb has only the in-frame clones, and not every one. The repertoire holds more than 110,000 clones, with approximately 90% as singletons. Worth noting for this clone: Its target is unknown.

Whole-study results and caveats: Females made up more of the donors, who were largely white British, and clonal diversity may have come out too low. Among spike-specific TCRs, nearly half reportedly target unmutated variant regions.

This CDR3 comprises 13 residues. Germline CDR1 SGHRS, CDR2 YFSETQ. V shed 5 bases and J 7 bases; nucleotides not matched to a gene: 8. The TCR sequence derives from an adult in good health. The V call is TRBV5-1, the J call TRBJ1-2; 7 bases agree with TRBD1. The input for sequencing was peripheral blood, taken on day 0 of AZD1222 vaccination. In nucleotides, the CDR3 is TGCGCCAGCAGAGAAACAGGGGAAACTGGCTACACCTTC. This translates into CASRETGETGYTF.